Below are 27 T cell receptor beta chains sequenced from a single sample in a study of cytomegalovirus exposure and HLA in healthy donors. The study ran its PCR with 60 Vbeta and 13 Jbeta primers. TCRdb keeps only in-frame clones here, not all; method: immunoSEQ multiplex PCR. Here the sample spans some 120,000 clones, 75% to 85% being singletons. The source material was PBMCs. The source is a woman between 18 and 29 years old in good health and CMV-seropositive.

Notes on this clone: This sample includes further DNA sequences coding for the same CDR3. The chain has TRBV30 and TRBJ1-2; D gene uncertain. This CDR3 has 11 amino acids. The germline gives CDR1 GTSNPN, CDR2 SVGIG (reference sequence). Trimming stripped 0 bases from V and 8 bases from J, with 7 bases between. CDR3: CAWSVSRGYTF. The DNA of the CDR3 is TGTGCCTGGAGTGTAAGTAGAGGCTACACCTTC.

The rearrangement joins TRBV18 to TRBJ2-7, with D possibly matching TRBD1 (5 bases). This CDR3 has 12 amino acids. The germline gives CDR1 KGHSH, CDR2 LQKENI. V gave up 5 bases and J gave up 6 bases, with 11 bases separating them. CDR3 sequence: CASSGANIEQYF. The CDR3 coding sequence is TGTGCCAGCTCAGGGGCGAATATCGAGCAGTACTTC.

The rearrangement uses TRBV27 and TRBJ2-5, with 12 bases matching TRBD2. The CDR3 totals 15 residues. Germline lookup yields CDR1 MNHEY and CDR2 SMNVEV (reference sequence). The V segment lost 7 bases and the J segment 2 bases; nucleotides outside the gene matches: 5. CDR3 residues: CASTDGLAGQETQYF. The CDR3 coding sequence is TGTGCCAGCACCGACGGACTAGCGGGACAAGAGACCCAGTACTTC.

This clone was found a few times. The chain recombines TRBV2 with TRBJ1-4, with 7 nucleotides matching TRBD1. This CDR3 is built from 14 residues. J lost 3 bases, V lost 7 bases, and 5 bases had no gene match. Germline V gives CDR1 SNHLY, CDR2 FYNNEI. The chain's CDR3 is CASIADRANEKLFF. In DNA, the CDR3 is TGTGCCAGCATAGCAGACAGGGCTAATGAAAAACTGTTTTTT.

This chain links TRBV27 with TRBJ2-3, with 9 bases lining up with TRBD2. The CDR3 runs 16 residues. The J segment lost 0 bases and the V segment lost 5 bases, leaving 6 bases of the junction unmatched. Germline V gene sequence: CDR1 MNHEY, CDR2 SMNVEV (reference sequence). CDR3 loop: CASSKLAGTSTDTQYF. CDR3 nucleotide sequence: TGTGCCAGCAGTAAGCTAGCGGGGACTAGCACAGATACGCAGTATTTT.

This clone was found once. The J gene is TRBJ2-7, the V gene TRBV15, with TRBD2 matching 9 bases. This CDR3 spans 16 amino acids. V dropped 0 bases and J dropped 2; count of bases not matched to a gene: 5. Germline V CDR1 and CDR2: LNHNV, YYDKDF (reference sequence). CDR3 sequence (DNA): TGTGCCACCAGCAGAGATCGTGCTAGCGGGGCCTACGAGCAGTACTTC. Protein: CATSRDRASGAYEQYF.

The rearrangement links TRBV7-9 to TRBJ2-1, with TRBD2 as a possible D gene (6 bases). V dropped 5 bases and J dropped 8 bases, with 19 bases sitting between them. Germline CDR1 and CDR2: SEHNR and FQNEAQ (reference sequence). The CDR3 consists of 15 residues. The CDR3 protein is CASSHILAAVDEQFF. In nucleotides, the CDR3 is TGTGCCAGCAGCCACATATTAGCGGCGGTGGATGAGCAGTTCTTC.

The chain carries TRBV19 and TRBJ1-1; D ambiguous. The V end lost 6 bases, the J end lost 2 bases, and 10 bases lay between the germline ends. Germline loops: CDR1 LNHDA, CDR2 SQIVND (reference sequence). The CDR3 runs to 13 residues. The CDR3 sequence is CASRRSVNTEAFF. The CDR3 DNA follows: TGTGCCAGTAGGAGGTCGGTTAACACTGAAGCTTTCTTT.

This chain joins TRBV5-1 and TRBJ2-5; D is perhaps TRBD2 (7 bases). V gave up 4 bases and J gave up 3 bases, with 10 bases separating them. Per germline, CDR1 SGHRS and CDR2 YFSETQ. The CDR3 is made up of 13 amino acids. CDR3 protein: CASSRGGEETQYF. DNA for the CDR3: TGCGCCAGCAGCAGGGGGGGGGAAGAGACCCAGTACTTC.

The rearrangement uses TRBV5-1 and TRBJ1-5, with 7 bases identical to TRBD1. CDR3 length: 17 amino acids. V shed 1 base, J shed 3 bases, and the junction held 10 bases outside the gene matches. Germline assignment: CDR1 SGHRS and CDR2 YFSETQ. In DNA, the CDR3 is TGCGCCAGCAGCTTGTACCCCGGGACAGCTTACAATCAGCCCCAGCATTTT. The encoded protein is CASSLYPGTAYNQPQHF.

The chain recombines TRBV19 with TRBJ2-5, with TRBD2 as a possible D gene (6 bases). Germline V gene sequence: CDR1 LNHDA, CDR2 SQIVND (reference sequence). The CDR3 loop spans 15 amino acids. The V end lost 5 bases, the J end lost 2 bases, and 15 bases lay between the germline ends. The CDR3 nucleotides read TGTGCCAGTAGTTTTGGGGTAGCGGTTCAAGAGACCCAGTACTTC. As protein: CASSFGVAVQETQYF.

The CDR3: CASSLDREGEAFF. DNA for the CDR3: TGTGCCAGCAGTTTAGACCGGGAGGGTGAAGCTTTCTTT. This chain uses TRBV27 with TRBJ1-1; D gene unclear. Trimming stripped 2 bases from V and 7 bases from J, with 11 bases between. CDR1 and CDR2 (germline): MNHEY, SMNVEV (reference sequence). The CDR3 has 13 residues.

The rearrangement links TRBV27 to TRBJ2-7; D unresolved. The CDR3 totals 13 residues. Germline CDR1 is MNHEY and CDR2 is SMNVEV (reference sequence). With 6 bases removed from V and 2 bases from J, the gap between germline ends came to 11 bases. The CDR3 protein is CASRRRIAYEQYF. For the CDR3, the DNA is TGTGCCAGCAGGAGGCGGATTGCCTACGAGCAGTACTTC.

The chain's CDR3 is CASSLALSYEQYF. The CDR3 bases are TGTGCCAGCAGCTTAGCGCTGTCCTACGAGCAGTACTTC. This chain connects TRBV7-9 to TRBJ2-5; D gene uncertain. The DNA end favors TRBJ2-7, so the J call may be wrong. Germline CDR1 reads SEHNR; CDR2 reads FQNEAQ (reference sequence). The CDR3 totals 13 residues.

The V call is TRBV5-1, the J call TRBJ2-1; TRBD1 matches 9 bases. Germline trimming cut 4 bases from V and 4 bases from J; bases unmatched to any gene: 3. The CDR3 loop spans 14 amino acids. Germline values: CDR1 SGHRS, CDR2 YFSETQ. CDR3: CASSHGQGYNEQFF. The CDR3 DNA reads TGCGCCAGCAGCCATGGACAGGGGTACAATGAGCAGTTCTTC.

The V and J genes are TRBV28 and TRBJ2-7; TRBD2 agrees at 8 bases. With 2 bases clipped from V and 3 bases from J, the junction kept 12 bases outside the gene matches. Germline V gene lookup returns CDR1 MDHEN and CDR2 SYDVKM. This CDR3 is built from 17 residues. In DNA form, the CDR3 reads TGTGCCAGCAGTTTACCCCCAAACCTAGCGGGCTACTACGAGCAGTACTTC. Amino acids: CASSLPPNLAGYYEQYF.

This clone was seen more than once but under ten times. The V call is TRBV15, the J call TRBJ1-5; no clear D. V lost 0 bases to trimming and J lost 0 bases, with 6 bases between them. The CDR3 length is 15 residues. Germline V gene lookup returns CDR1 LNHNV and CDR2 YYDKDF (reference sequence). CDR3 region: CATSRDGRSNQPQHF. DNA of the CDR3: TGTGCCACCAGCAGAGATGGCCGTAGCAATCAGCCCCAGCATTTT.

The chain couples TRBV27 to TRBJ1-5; D is undetermined. CDR3 size: 13 residues. Per germline, CDR1 MNHEY and CDR2 SMNVEV (reference sequence). Between the trimmed V and J ends, which lost 7 bases and 0 bases, there was a span of 7 bases. The CDR3 loop is CASTGGSNQPQHF. In DNA, the CDR3 is TGTGCCAGCACCGGCGGTAGCAATCAGCCCCAGCATTTT.

The rearrangement joins TRBV27 to TRBJ1-3; TRBD1 might be the D (5 bases). Trimming left V 5 bases short and J 2 bases short, with 13 bases between. The CDR3 runs to 15 residues. The germline V gene encodes CDR1 MNHEY and CDR2 SMNVEV (reference sequence). CDR3 amino acids: CASSASGTAGNTIYF. Written as DNA, the CDR3 is TGTGCCAGCAGTGCGTCAGGGACTGCTGGAAACACCATATATTTT.

The chain couples TRBV5-1 to TRBJ2-7; 10 nucleotides line up with TRBD2. After removal of 0 bases from V and 4 bases from J, the junction contained 4 bases not matched to a gene. Germline CDR1 reads SGHRS; CDR2 reads YFSETQ. This CDR3 is built from 15 residues. The CDR3: CASSLEAGGPYEQYF. The CDR3 nucleotides are TGCGCCAGCAGCTTGGAAGCGGGAGGGCCATACGAGCAGTACTTC.

The chain links TRBV2 to TRBJ2-7, with D possibly TRBD1 on 8 matching bases. The V gene lost 7 bases and the J gene lost 6 bases, with 16 bases spanning the gap. Per germline, CDR1 SNHLY and CDR2 FYNNEI. CDR3 length: 13 residues. The CDR3 here is CASKKTGEGEQYF. DNA of the CDR3: TGTGCCAGCAAAAAGACAGGGGAGGGCGAGCAGTACTTC.

Details on this clone: Other DNA sequences in this specimen translate into the identical CDR3. The chain uses TRBV2 and TRBJ1-1; 7 nucleotides align to TRBD1. The CDR3 loop spans 13 amino acids. After removal of 6 bases from V and 2 bases from J, the junction contained 3 bases not matched to a gene. Looked up from germline, CDR1 is SNHLY and CDR2 is FYNNEI. Written as DNA, the CDR3 is TGTGCCAGCAGGTACAGGGGTAACACTGAAGCTTTCTTT. This gives the protein CASRYRGNTEAFF.

The chain couples TRBV2 to TRBJ2-7, with TRBD2 matching 10 bases. CDR1 SNHLY and CDR2 FYNNEI come from the germline V gene. This CDR3 region has 14 residues. The ends lost 7 bases at V and 5 bases at J; junction bases unmatched: 8. The CDR3: CASIYGTSVDEQYF. The CDR3 coding sequence is TGTGCCAGCATCTATGGGACTAGCGTCGACGAGCAGTACTTC. Filled out from reference TRBV2 and TRBJ2-7, the complete variable domain reads EPEVTQTPSHQVTQMGQEVILRCVPISNHLYFYWYRQILGQKVEFLVSFYNNEISEKSEIFDDQFSVERPDGSNFTLKIRSTKLEDSAMYFCASIYGTSVDEQYFGPGTRLTVT.

The chain joins TRBV28 to TRBJ1-2; no clear D. The CDR3 length is 12 residues. Germline assignment: CDR1 MDHEN and CDR2 SYDVKM. V lost 8 bases to trimming and J lost 0 bases, with 7 bases between them. The CDR3 DNA reads as TGTGCCAGCCTATTGGCTAACTATGGCTACACCTTC. Protein sequence: CASLLANYGYTF.

The chain combines TRBV10-3 with TRBJ1-5, with D uncertain. Trimming stripped 0 bases from V and 9 bases from J, with 9 bases between. Per the germline V gene, CDR1 is ENHRY and CDR2 is SYGVKD. The CDR3 totals 13 residues. The CDR3 spells CAISESAVSPQHF. CDR3 coding DNA: TGTGCCATCAGTGAGTCGGCAGTGTCGCCCCAGCATTTT.

This clone was counted a few times. The chain joins TRBV20-1 to TRBJ2-1; no clear D gene. This CDR3 region has 11 residues. The germline gives CDR1 DFQATT, CDR2 SNEGSKA (reference sequence). Trimming took 4 bases from V and 3 from J, leaving 4 bases between them. In DNA, the CDR3 is TGCAGTGCTACTAACTACAATGAGCAGTTCTTC. Protein product: CSATNYNEQFF.

The chain links TRBV28 to TRBJ2-7; 8 bases are a match to TRBD2. The CDR3 is 14 amino acids. Germline V gives CDR1 MDHEN, CDR2 SYDVKM. With V trimmed by 2 bases and J by 3 bases, 3 bases remained unmatched. The CDR3 protein is CASSLLAGGYEQYF. CDR3 DNA: TGTGCCAGCAGTTTACTAGCGGGCGGCTACGAGCAGTACTTC. The entire variable domain, with the rest obtained from reference TRBV28 and TRBJ2-7, is as follows: DVKVTQSSRYLVKRTGEKVFLECVQDMDHENMFWYRQDPGLGLRLIYFSYDVKMKEKGDIPEGYSVSREKKERFSLILESASTNQTSMYLCASSLLAGGYEQYFGPGTRLTVT.